Listed below are T cell receptor beta chains from one sample, sequenced in a study of cytomegalovirus exposure and HLA in healthy donors. Profiling relied on immunoSEQ multiplex PCR, and the TCRdb table lists in-frame clones only, not all of them. Among some 200,000 clones listed, 80% to 85% were seen once. Source material: PBMCs. The receptor set was obtained from a woman aged 25-40 years in good health and CMV-seronegative. The CDR3 runs from the conserved cysteine through the conserved F or W. The D gene is left open where the match is weak. Rows may omit the clone size; those that give it use once, few, many or a size class.

d_call clone_size j_call v_call cdr3_aa cdr3_nt
TRBD1 NA TRBJ2-6 TRBV5-1 CASSLDRGFTGANGLTF TGCGCCAGCAGCTTGGACAGGGGTTTTACTGGGGCCAACGGCCTGACTTTC
NA NA TRBJ1-5 TRBV27 CASSDRNQPQHF TGTGCCAGCTCGGACAGAAATCAGCCCCAGCATTTT
TRBD2 NA TRBJ2-1 TRBV6-4 CASSVNLAGKNNEQFF TGTGCCAGCAGTGTAAATTTAGCGGGGAAGAACAATGAGCAGTTCTTC
NA NA TRBJ1-3 TRBV18 CASTNPNEWSSGNTIYF TGTGCCAGCACTAACCCCAACGAGTGGAGCTCTGGAAACACCATATATTTT
NA NA TRBJ2-7 TRBV7-9 CASSSGDLSSYEQYF TGTGCCAGCAGCTCAGGGGACCTAAGCTCCTACGAGCAGTACTTC
TRBD1 NA TRBJ2-7 TRBV11-3 CASSLPTDRETSSYEQYF TGTGCCAGCAGCCTACCGACCGACAGGGAAACGAGCTCCTACGAGCAGTACTTC
NA NA TRBJ1-2 TRBV2 CASSDSYGYTF TGTGCCAGCAGTGATAGCTATGGCTACACCTTC
NA NA TRBJ2-5 TRBV27 CASSVTGFETQYF TGTGCCAGCAGTGTAACAGGGTTCGAGACCCAGTACTTC
TRBD2 NA TRBJ2-7 TRBV4-1 CASSQAGGVAGEQYF TGCGCCAGCAGCCAAGCGGGGGGGGTGGCCGGCGAGCAGTACTTC
NA NA TRBJ1-3 TRBV5-1 CASSLAYRGAGNTIYF TGCGCCAGCAGCTTGGCCTACCGGGGTGCTGGAAACACCATATATTTT
NA NA TRBJ2-5 TRBV5-1 CASSPPGWFQVGETQYF TGCGCCAGCAGCCCGCCAGGGTGGTTCCAAGTCGGGGAGACCCAGTACTTC
NA NA TRBJ2-7 TRBV6-1 CASRDADSVFYEQYF TGTGCCAGCAGGGATGCTGACAGCGTTTTCTACGAGCAGTACTTC
TRBD2 NA TRBJ2-7 TRBV27 CASSPASGASYEQYF TGTGCCAGCAGTCCTGCTAGCGGGGCGTCCTACGAGCAGTACTTC
TRBD1 NA TRBJ1-5 TRBV6-1 CASTTTGGQPQHF TGTGCCAGCACAACAACAGGGGGACAGCCCCAGCATTTT
NA NA TRBJ2-6 TRBV27 CASSWFAESLSGANGLTF TGTGCCAGCAGTTGGTTTGCAGAGTCCTTATCTGGGGCCAACGGCCTGACTTTC
NA NA TRBJ1-5 TRBV7-2 CASSATMWSGQPQHF TGTGCCAGCAGCGCGACTATGTGGTCTGGCCAGCCCCAGCATTTT
TRBD2 NA TRBJ2-1 TRBV4-3 CASSQGIGREDEQFF TGCGCCAGCAGCCAAGGGATCGGGAGGGAGGATGAGCAGTTCTTC
TRBD1 NA TRBJ1-6 TRBV28 CASSRTGSSYNSPLHF TGTGCCAGCAGTCGGACAGGGAGCTCCTATAATTCACCCCTCCACTTT
TRBD2 NA TRBJ2-1 TRBV11-3 CASSLYSGRPGEQFF TGTGCCAGCAGCTTATATAGCGGGAGGCCGGGGGAGCAGTTCTTC
TRBD1 NA TRBJ2-5 TRBV4-1 CASSRTFGDRGRVERETQYF TGCGCCAGCAGCCGGACCTTCGGAGACAGGGGGCGGGTTGAAAGGGAGACCCAGTACTTC
NA NA TRBJ2-1 TRBV27 CATGTTWNEQFF TGTGCCACCGGGACAACATGGAATGAGCAGTTCTTC
NA once TRBJ1-1 TRBV5-1 CASSFDLRGTNTEAFF TGCGCCAGCAGCTTTGACCTCAGGGGCACGAACACTGAAGCTTTCTTT
NA NA TRBJ1-5 TRBV10-3 CAISGGEGQPQHF TGTGCCATCAGTGGAGGCGAGGGTCAGCCCCAGCATTTT
TRBD1 NA TRBJ2-3 TRBV29-1 CSVETGGRGDTQYF TGCAGCGTCGAAACAGGGGGAAGAGGGGATACGCAGTATTTT
NA few TRBJ2-1 TRBV5-1 CASSLAPDNYYNEQFF TGCGCCAGCAGCTTGGCCCCGGACAACTATTACAATGAGCAGTTCTTC
TRBD1 few TRBJ1-2 TRBV11-1 CASSYRDRASYGYTF TGTGCCAGCAGCTACCGGGACAGGGCAAGCTATGGCTACACCTTC
NA NA TRBJ2-4 TRBV30 CAWSARVGAKNIQYF TGTGCCTGGAGTGCCAGGGTGGGAGCCAAAAACATTCAGTACTTC
TRBD1 NA TRBJ2-1 TRBV19 CASSIGQGRYNEQFF TGTGCCAGTAGTATAGGACAGGGGCGTTACAATGAGCAGTTCTTC
NA NA TRBJ2-7 TRBV29-1 CSVADSPYEQYF TGCAGCGTTGCGGACAGTCCCTACGAGCAGTACTTC
TRBD2 NA TRBJ2-1 TRBV7-9 CASSSIVAGGPYNEQFF TGTGCCAGCAGCTCGATCGTGGCGGGAGGGCCCTACAATGAGCAGTTCTTC
NA NA TRBJ1-2 TRBV6-6 CASSYMGYSGLYGYTF TGTGCCAGCAGTTATATGGGGTATAGTGGACTCTATGGCTACACCTTC
NA NA TRBJ2-2 TRBV5-5 CASSLWTIPTGELFF TGTGCCAGCAGCCTATGGACTATTCCGACCGGGGAGCTGTTTTTT
NA NA TRBJ1-6 TRBV2 CASSEEGQSNSPLHF TGTGCCAGCAGTGAGGAGGGTCAGAGCAATTCACCCCTCCACTTT
NA once TRBJ2-7 TRBV9 CASSGTGTLYEQYF TGTGCCAGCAGCGGCACCGGGACACTCTACGAGCAGTACTTC
NA once TRBJ1-1 TRBV7-9 CASSSYRENTEAFF TGTGCCAGCAGCTCGTACAGAGAGAACACTGAAGCTTTCTTT
NA once TRBJ2-5 TRBV28 CASSFGGAETQYF TGTGCCAGCAGTTTTGGGGGGGCAGAGACCCAGTACTTC
NA NA TRBJ1-6 TRBV28 CASSLWAGVTYNSPLHF TGTGCCAGCAGTTTATGGGCAGGGGTTACCTATAATTCACCCCTCCACTTT
NA NA TRBJ2-7 TRBV27 CASSQQGSAYEQYF TGTGCCAGCAGTCAGCAGGGAAGCGCCTACGAGCAGTACTTC
TRBD1 NA TRBJ2-1 TRBV9 CASSPGRGQGPNEQFF TGTGCCAGCAGCCCAGGGCGTGGACAGGGGCCTAATGAGCAGTTCTTC
NA NA TRBJ2-7 TRBV25-1 CASGHGAYEQYF TGTGCCAGCGGGCACGGGGCCTACGAGCAGTACTTC